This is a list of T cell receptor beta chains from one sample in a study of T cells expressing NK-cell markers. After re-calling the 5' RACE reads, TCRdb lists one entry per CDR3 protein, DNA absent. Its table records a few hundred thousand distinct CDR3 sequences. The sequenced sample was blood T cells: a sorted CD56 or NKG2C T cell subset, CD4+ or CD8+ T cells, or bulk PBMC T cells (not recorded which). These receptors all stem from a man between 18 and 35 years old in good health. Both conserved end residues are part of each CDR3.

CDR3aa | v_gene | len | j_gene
CASGSGLAGYEQYF | TRBV7-9 | 14 | TRBJ2-7
CASSGGPPPTYNEQFF | TRBV2 | 16 | TRBJ2-1
CASKSGTGDSGANVLTF | TRBV5-1 | 17 | TRBJ2-6
CASSRLAAGEQFF | TRBV27 | 13 | TRBJ2-1
CASSLLRAIAGELFF | TRBV5-1 | 15 | TRBJ2-2
CASSLTGVEFF | TRBV7-8 | 11 | TRBJ2-1
CASSLFMGGGEQYF | TRBV7-2 | 14 | TRBJ2-7
CASSQEIRVKAFF | TRBV3-1 | 13 | TRBJ1-1
CASSQDLGREHETQYF | TRBV4-1 | 16 | TRBJ2-5
CASSRNRVDYGYTF | TRBV6-1 | 14 | TRBJ1-2
CASSSLLRDLLEGAFF | TRBV5-6 | 16 | TRBJ1-1
CASSYSSWGREQETQYF | TRBV6-5 | 17 | TRBJ2-5
CSARGVLGQPQHF | TRBV20-1 | 13 | TRBJ1-5
CASSLAPGLETEAFF | TRBV5-5 | 15 | TRBJ1-1
CSVEDTPLGNYGYTF | TRBV29-1 | 15 | TRBJ1-2
CASPGPEGVSQYF | TRBV2 | 13 | TRBJ2-5
CASSHNREGYNSPLHF | TRBV5-1 | 16 | TRBJ1-6
CASSTTVTANYGYTF | TRBV19 | 15 | TRBJ1-2
CASTPRTVPHNEQFF | TRBV12-3/TRBV12-4 | 15 | TRBJ2-1
CSVGTSGIRYF | TRBV29-1 | 11 | TRBJ2-3
CASSYGGRGNTIYF | TRBV6-5 | 14 | TRBJ1-3
CAISQPGQGDGYTF | TRBV10-3 | 14 | TRBJ1-2
CASSLGSTAVSEQFF | TRBV7-6 | 15 | TRBJ2-1